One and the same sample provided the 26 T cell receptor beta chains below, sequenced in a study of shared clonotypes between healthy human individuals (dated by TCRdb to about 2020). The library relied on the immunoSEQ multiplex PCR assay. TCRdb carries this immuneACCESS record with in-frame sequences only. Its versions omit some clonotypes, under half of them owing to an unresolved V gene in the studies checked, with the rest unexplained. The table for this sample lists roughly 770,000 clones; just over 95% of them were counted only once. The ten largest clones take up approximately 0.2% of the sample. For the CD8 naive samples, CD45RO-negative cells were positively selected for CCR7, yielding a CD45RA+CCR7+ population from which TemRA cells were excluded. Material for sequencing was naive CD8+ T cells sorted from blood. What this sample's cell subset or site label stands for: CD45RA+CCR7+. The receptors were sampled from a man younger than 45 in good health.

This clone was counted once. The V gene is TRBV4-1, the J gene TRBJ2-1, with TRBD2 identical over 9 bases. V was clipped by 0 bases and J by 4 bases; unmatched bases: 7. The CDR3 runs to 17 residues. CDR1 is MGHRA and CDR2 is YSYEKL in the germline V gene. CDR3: CASSQEVAGGIYNEQFF. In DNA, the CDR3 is TGCGCCAGCAGCCAAGAAGTGGCGGGAGGGATTTACAATGAGCAGTTCTTC.

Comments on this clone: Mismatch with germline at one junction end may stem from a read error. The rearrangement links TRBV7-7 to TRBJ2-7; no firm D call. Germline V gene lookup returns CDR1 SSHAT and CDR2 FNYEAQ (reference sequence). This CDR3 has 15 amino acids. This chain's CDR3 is CASSARPGDQYEQYF. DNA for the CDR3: TGTGCTAGCAGCGCCAGGCCGGGCGACCAGTACGAGCAGTACTTC.

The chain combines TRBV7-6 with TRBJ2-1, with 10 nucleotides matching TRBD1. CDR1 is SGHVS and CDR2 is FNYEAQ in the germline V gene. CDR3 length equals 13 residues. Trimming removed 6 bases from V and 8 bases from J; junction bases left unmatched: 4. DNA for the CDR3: TGTGCCAGCAGACGGACAGGGGGGGATGAGCAGTTCTTC. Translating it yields CASRRTGGDEQFF. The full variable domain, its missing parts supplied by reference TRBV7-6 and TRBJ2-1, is GAGVSQSPRYKVTKRGQDVALRCDPISGHVSLYWYRQALGQGPEFLTYFNYEAQQDKSGLPNDRFSAERPEGSISTLTIQRTEQRDSAMYRCASRRTGGDEQFFGPGTRLTVL.

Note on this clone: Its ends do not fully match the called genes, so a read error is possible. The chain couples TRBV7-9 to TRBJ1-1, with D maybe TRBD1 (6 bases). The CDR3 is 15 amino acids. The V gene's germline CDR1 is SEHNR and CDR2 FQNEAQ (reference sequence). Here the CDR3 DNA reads TGTGCCAGCAGCCCGTACAGGGATTTGAAAACTGAAGCTTTCTTT. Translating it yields CASSPYRDLKTEAFF.

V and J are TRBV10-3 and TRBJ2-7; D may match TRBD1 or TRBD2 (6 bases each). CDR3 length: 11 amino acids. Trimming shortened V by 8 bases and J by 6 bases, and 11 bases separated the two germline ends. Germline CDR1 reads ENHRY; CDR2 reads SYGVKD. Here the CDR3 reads CAIGGQAEQYF. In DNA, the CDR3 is TGTGCCATCGGGGGGCAGGCCGAGCAGTACTTC.

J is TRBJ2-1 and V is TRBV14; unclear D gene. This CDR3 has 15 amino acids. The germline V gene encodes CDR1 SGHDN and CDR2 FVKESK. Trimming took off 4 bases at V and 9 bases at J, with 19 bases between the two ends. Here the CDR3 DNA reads TGTGCCAGCAGCCCGATCCGGGCAAGAGACACTGAGCAGTTCTTC. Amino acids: CASSPIRARDTEQFF.

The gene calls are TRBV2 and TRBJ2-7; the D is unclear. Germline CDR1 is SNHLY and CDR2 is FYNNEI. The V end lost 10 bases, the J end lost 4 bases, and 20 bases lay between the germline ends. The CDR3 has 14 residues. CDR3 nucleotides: TGTGCCACCACCATCATCGGGTCGACGTACGAGCAGTACTTC. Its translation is CATTIIGSTYEQYF.

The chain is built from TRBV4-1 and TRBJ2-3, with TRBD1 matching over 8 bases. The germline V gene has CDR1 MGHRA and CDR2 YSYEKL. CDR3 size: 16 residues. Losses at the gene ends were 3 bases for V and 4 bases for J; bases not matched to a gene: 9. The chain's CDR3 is CASSHGDRGIPDTQYF. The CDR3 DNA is TGCGCCAGCAGCCATGGAGACAGGGGAATACCAGATACGCAGTATTTT.

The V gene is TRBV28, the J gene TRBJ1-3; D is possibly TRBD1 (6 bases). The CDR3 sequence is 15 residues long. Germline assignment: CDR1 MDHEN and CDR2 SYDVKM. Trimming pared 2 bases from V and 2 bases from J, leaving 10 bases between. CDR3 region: CASSLSAGAGNTIYF. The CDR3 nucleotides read TGTGCCAGCAGTTTAAGTGCAGGGGCTGGAAACACCATATATTTT.

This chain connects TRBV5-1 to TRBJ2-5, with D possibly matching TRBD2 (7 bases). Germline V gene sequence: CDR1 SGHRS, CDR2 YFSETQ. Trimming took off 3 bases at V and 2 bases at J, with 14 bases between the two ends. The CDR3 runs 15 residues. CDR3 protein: CASSSQGGGQETQYF. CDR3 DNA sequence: TGCGCCAGCAGCTCGCAGGGAGGGGGACAAGAGACCCAGTACTTC.

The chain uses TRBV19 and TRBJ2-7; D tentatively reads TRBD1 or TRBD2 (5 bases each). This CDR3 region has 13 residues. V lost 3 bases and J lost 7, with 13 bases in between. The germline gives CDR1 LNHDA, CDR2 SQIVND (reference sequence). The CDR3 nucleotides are TGTGCCAGTAGTATCGGGACCGGGTTTGAGCAGTACTTC. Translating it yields CASSIGTGFEQYF.

The chain's CDR3 is CAIISEQGGSGNEQFF. DNA for the CDR3: TGTGCCATCATCTCTGAACAGGGAGGATCGGGCAATGAGCAGTTCTTC. This chain joins TRBV10-3 and TRBJ2-1; D tentatively fits TRBD1 or TRBD2 (6 bases each). Trimming cost V 7 bases and J 6 bases, with 22 bases left between them. This CDR3 comprises 16 residues. Germline V gene lookup returns CDR1 ENHRY and CDR2 SYGVKD.

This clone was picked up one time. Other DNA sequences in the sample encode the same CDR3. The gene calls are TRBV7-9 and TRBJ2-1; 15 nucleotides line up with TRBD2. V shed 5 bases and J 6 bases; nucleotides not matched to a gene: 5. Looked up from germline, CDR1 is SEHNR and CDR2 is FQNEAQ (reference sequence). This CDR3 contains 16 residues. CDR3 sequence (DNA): TGTGCCAGCAGCCCGCCGGGACTAGCGGGAGGCAATGAGCAGTTCTTC. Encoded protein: CASSPPGLAGGNEQFF.

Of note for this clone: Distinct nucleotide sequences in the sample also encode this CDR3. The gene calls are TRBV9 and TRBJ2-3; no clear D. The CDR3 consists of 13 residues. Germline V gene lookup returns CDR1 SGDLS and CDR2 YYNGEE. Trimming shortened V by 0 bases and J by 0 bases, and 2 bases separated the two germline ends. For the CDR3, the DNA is TGTGCCAGCAGCGTAGCGAGCACAGATACGCAGTATTTT. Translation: CASSVASTDTQYF. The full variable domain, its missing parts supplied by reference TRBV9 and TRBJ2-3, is DSGVTQTPKHLITATGQRVTLRCSPRSGDLSVYWYQQSLDQGLQFLIQYYNGEERAKGNILERFSAQQFPDLHSELNLSSLELGDSALYFCASSVASTDTQYFGPGTRLTVL.

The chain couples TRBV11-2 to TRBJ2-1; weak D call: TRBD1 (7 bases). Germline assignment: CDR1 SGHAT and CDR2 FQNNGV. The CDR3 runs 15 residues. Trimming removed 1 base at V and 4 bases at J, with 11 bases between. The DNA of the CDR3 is TGTGCCAGCAGCTTAGGCGGGACAGATTACAATGAGCAGTTCTTC. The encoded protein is CASSLGGTDYNEQFF. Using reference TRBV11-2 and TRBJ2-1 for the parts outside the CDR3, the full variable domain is EAGVAQSPRYKIIEKRQSVAFWCNPISGHATLYWYQQILGQGPKLLIQFQNNGVVDDSQLPKDRFSAERLKGVDSTLKIQPAKLEDSAVYLCASSLGGTDYNEQFFGPGTRLTVL.

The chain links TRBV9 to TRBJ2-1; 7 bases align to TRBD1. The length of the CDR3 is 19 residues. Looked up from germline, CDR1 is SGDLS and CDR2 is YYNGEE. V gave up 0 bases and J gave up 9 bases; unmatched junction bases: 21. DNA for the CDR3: TGTGCCAGCAGCGTAGGATCACCCATATCGTTTGACAGGGTGGTTGAGCAGTTCTTC. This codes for CASSVGSPISFDRVVEQFF.

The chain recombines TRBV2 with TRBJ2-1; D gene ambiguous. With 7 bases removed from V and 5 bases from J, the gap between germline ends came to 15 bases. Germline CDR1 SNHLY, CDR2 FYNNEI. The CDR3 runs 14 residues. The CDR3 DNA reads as TGTGCCAGCAATAGGGTCCTCCTTAACAATGAGCAGTTCTTC. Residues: CASNRVLLNNEQFF.

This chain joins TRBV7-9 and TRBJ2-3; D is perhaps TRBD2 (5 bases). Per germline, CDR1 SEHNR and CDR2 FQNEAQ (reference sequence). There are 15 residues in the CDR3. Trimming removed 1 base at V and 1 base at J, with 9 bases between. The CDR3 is CASSLESSGTDTQYF. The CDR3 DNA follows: TGTGCCAGCAGCTTAGAGAGTAGCGGCACAGATACGCAGTATTTT.

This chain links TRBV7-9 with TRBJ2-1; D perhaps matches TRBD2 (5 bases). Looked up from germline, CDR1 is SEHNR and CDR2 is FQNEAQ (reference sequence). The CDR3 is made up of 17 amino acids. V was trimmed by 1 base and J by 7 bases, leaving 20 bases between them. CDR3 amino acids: CASSLVDAGPGVNEQFF. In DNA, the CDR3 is TGTGCCAGCAGCTTAGTGGATGCCGGACCCGGGGTTAATGAGCAGTTCTTC.

The CDR3 is CASSFGQGRAYEQYF. Written as DNA, the CDR3 is TGTGCCAGCAGTTTCGGACAGGGTCGAGCCTACGAGCAGTACTTC. The rearrangement uses TRBV11-2 and TRBJ2-7, with 8 bases aligning to TRBD1. The CDR3 contains 15 residues. Germline CDR1 SGHAT, CDR2 FQNNGV. Unmatched junction bases numbered 9, after V lost 6 bases and J lost 2 bases.

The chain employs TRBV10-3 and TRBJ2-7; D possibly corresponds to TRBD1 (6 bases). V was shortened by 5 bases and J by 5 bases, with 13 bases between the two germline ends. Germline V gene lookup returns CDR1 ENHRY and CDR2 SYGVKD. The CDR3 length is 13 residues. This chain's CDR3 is CAISSTGRDEQYF. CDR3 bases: TGTGCCATCAGTTCAACAGGGAGAGACGAGCAGTACTTC.

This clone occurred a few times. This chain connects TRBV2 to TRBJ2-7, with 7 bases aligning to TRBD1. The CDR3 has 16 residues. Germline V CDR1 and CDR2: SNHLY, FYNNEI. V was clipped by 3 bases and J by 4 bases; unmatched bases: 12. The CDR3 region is CASSEGTGEVGYEQYF. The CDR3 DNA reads TGTGCCAGCAGTGAGGGTACAGGGGAAGTTGGATACGAGCAGTACTTC.

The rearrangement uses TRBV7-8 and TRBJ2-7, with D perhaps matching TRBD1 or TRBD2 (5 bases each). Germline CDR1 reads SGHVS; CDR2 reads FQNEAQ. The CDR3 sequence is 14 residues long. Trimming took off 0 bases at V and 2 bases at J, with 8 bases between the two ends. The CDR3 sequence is CASSLAGAPYEQYF. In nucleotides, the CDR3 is TGTGCCAGCAGCTTAGCCGGGGCCCCCTACGAGCAGTACTTC.

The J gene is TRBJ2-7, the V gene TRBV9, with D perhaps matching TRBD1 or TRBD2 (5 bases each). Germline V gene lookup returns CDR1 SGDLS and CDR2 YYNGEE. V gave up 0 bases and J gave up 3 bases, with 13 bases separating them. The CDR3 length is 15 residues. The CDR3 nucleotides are TGTGCCAGCAGCGTAGAAACGGGGCAAATCTACGAGCAGTACTTC. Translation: CASSVETGQIYEQYF.

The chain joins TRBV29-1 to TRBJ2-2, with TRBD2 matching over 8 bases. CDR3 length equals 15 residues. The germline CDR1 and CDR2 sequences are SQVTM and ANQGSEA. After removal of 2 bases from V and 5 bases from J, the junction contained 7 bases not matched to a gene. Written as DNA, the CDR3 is TGCAGCGTTGAATCGGGAAGCGGGGGAACCGGGGAGCTGTTTTTT. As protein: CSVESGSGGTGELFF.

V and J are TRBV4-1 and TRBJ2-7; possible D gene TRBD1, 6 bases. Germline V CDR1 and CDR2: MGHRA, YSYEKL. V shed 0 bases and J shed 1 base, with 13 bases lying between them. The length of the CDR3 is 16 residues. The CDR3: CASSQDKGQGSYEQYF. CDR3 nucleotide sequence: TGCGCCAGCAGCCAAGATAAGGGGCAGGGGTCCTACGAGCAGTACTTC.